In its sample, the clone carrying this T cell receptor beta chain was seen many times. This sample is part of a study of early T cells in non-severe SARS-CoV-2 infection. TCRdb reprocessed the 5' RACE reads with MiXCR, giving one entry per CDR3 protein. The sample lists about 27,000 distinct CDR3 sequences, around 3% occurring once. Per germline, CDR1 SGHVS and CDR2 FQNEAQ. V dropped 1 base and J dropped 6; count of bases not matched to a gene: 12. CDR3 length: 18 residues. Sequenced input: whole blood. This clonotype was sampled from an adult who was a healthcare worker with PCR-confirmed SARS-CoV-2 infection or an uninfected control (not recorded which). The chain is built from TRBV7-8 and TRBJ2-1; 10 nucleotides line up with TRBD2. The CDR3 DNA is TGTGCCAGCAGCTTAGAAGCAGTAGCGGGGGGCCTCACCAATGAGCAGTTCTTC. Amino acids: CASSLEAVAGGLTNEQFF. Using reference TRBV7-8 and TRBJ2-1 for the parts outside the CDR3, the full variable domain is GAGVSQSPRYKVAKRGQDVALRCDPISGHVSLFWYQQALGQGPEFLTYFQNEAQLDKSGLPSDRFFAERPEGSVSTLKIQRTQQEDSAVYLCASSLEAVAGGLTNEQFFGPGTRLTVL.